A single T cell receptor (beta chain) is shown here with its context. Its specificity is unknown. CDR3 size: 16 residues. The table came from immunoSEQ multiplex PCR; TCRdb's copy has only in-frame clones and leaves some out. Seen here are roughly 86,000 clones, approximately 90% observed once, and the top ten hold 1% to 1.3%. This sample stems from a study of OX40 agonist ivuxolimab in advanced cancers. As for the study in general: The drug used for patients, ivuxolimab, was an agonistic anti-OX40 (CD134) antibody. Study results and limitations: Low levels of normalized T-cell clonal expansion also appeared in some nonresponders.

The sequences come from CD4+ or CD8+ T cells sorted from blood, collected in a trial of the OX40 agonist ivuxolimab. This clonotype was obtained from an adult with an advanced solid tumor such as melanoma, head and neck, liver or kidney cancer. This chain connects TRBV21-1 to TRBJ2-7; TRBD2 was called by the table and not checked on the DNA. TRBV21-1 has pseudogene status. CDR3 DNA: TGTGCCAGCACCACGTTGTGGAGGGGCCCCTCCTACGAGCAGTACTTC. Residues: CASTTLWRGPSYEQYF.